This T cell receptor (beta chain) was recorded in a study of blood T cell repertoires in COVID-19. For the study at large: Researchers got acute and convalescent COVID-19 samples from the United States, Italy and Spain. In each case, the material was cDNA or gDNA derived from T cells, B-cell-depleted T cells, or PBMCs.

Profiled with immunoSEQ multiplex PCR; TCRdb holds only in-frame clones, not every one. Found here are roughly 100,000 clones, about 72% of them singletons; the top ten hold approximately 9.9%. The CDR3 has 13 residues. V dropped 8 bases and J dropped 0 bases, with 11 bases sitting between them. The germline gives CDR1 MDHEN, CDR2 SYDVKM. The chain recombines TRBV28 with TRBJ2-7; unclear D gene. This clonotype originated in a man aged 60 to 75 with active or convalescent COVID-19. The sequenced sample was peripheral blood. The CDR3 sequence is CASEASSSYEQYF. The CDR3 DNA sequence: TGTGCCAGCGAGGCCTCGAGCTCCTACGAGCAGTACTTC.